The 30 T cell receptor beta chains presented below share a single source sample, sequenced in a study of identical twins. TCRdb independently ran MiXCR on the 5' RACE reads; one entry per CDR3 protein. The repertoire consists of roughly 690,000 distinct CDR3 sequences, with 21% occurring once and the leading ten covering roughly 4.3%. These same records also appear under a second study, on T cells expressing NK-cell markers.

The specimen was PBMCs. The source of these receptors is a woman between 18 and 29 years old in good health.

The chain couples TRBV29-1 to TRBJ1-1, with a weak D call TRBD1 (6 bases). Trimming left V 2 bases short and J 0 bases short, with 10 bases between. Per the germline V gene, CDR1 is SQVTM and CDR2 is ANQGSEA. This CDR3 is built from 14 residues. The CDR3 nucleotides are TGCAGCGTTGAATTCCAGGGGATGAACACTGAAGCTTTCTTT. Translating it yields CSVEFQGMNTEAFF.

This rearrangement joins TRBV25-1 to TRBJ1-6; D call uncertain. This CDR3 region has 13 residues. V was pared by 5 bases and J by 9 bases, with 11 bases between. In germline, CDR1 is MGHDK, CDR2 SYGVNS. CDR3 in DNA: TGTGCCAGCAGTAACAGCGCGGTTTCACCCCTCCACTTT. Its translation is CASSNSAVSPLHF.

V gene TRBV29-1 combines with J gene TRBJ2-1, with 12 bases identical to TRBD2. Per germline, CDR1 SQVTM and CDR2 ANQGSEA. The CDR3 is 17 residues long. V shed 1 base and J 9 bases; nucleotides not matched to a gene: 13. The CDR3 DNA reads as TGCAGCGTTGAAGCTAGCGGGAGGGCCATAGGGTCAGGTGAGCAGTTCTTC. Translation gives CSVEASGRAIGSGEQFF.

This clonotype showed up just a few times. The gene calls are TRBV5-1 and TRBJ1-6; maybe TRBD1 (6 bases). The ends were cut back, 0 bases at V and 10 bases at J, with 11 bases in the middle. CDR3 length: 14 amino acids. Looked up from germline, CDR1 is SGHRS and CDR2 is YFSETQ. The CDR3, as DNA: TGCGCCAGCAGCTTGGATCAGGGGAACTCACCCCTCCACTTT. Its protein product is CASSLDQGNSPLHF.

The sample holds a few counts of this clonotype. This sequence joins TRBV4-2 and TRBJ1-2; D gene ambiguous. The CDR3 covers 13 residues. Trimming took off 0 bases at V and 3 bases at J, with 5 bases between the two ends. The V gene's germline CDR1 is LGHNA and CDR2 YNFKEQ. CDR3 sequence reads: CASSQEFHYGYTF. CDR3 bases: TGTGCCAGCAGCCAAGAATTTCACTATGGCTACACCTTC.

A few counts support this clonotype. The chain combines TRBV6-2 or TRBV6-3 with TRBJ2-2; D not certain. The germline gives CDR1 MNHEY, CDR2 SVGEGT. CDR3 length: 16 residues. V lost 0 bases to trimming and J lost 3 bases, with 11 bases between them. CDR3 amino acids: CASSYSIAEYTGELFF. Here the CDR3 DNA reads TGTGCCAGCAGTTACTCGATTGCGGAGTACACCGGGGAGCTGTTTTTT.

The rearrangement links TRBV9 to TRBJ2-7; 9 bases fit TRBD2. Germline loops: CDR1 SGDLS, CDR2 YYNGEE. V lost 4 bases and J lost 3; bases outside the gene matches: 2. The CDR3 length is 13 residues. The CDR3 DNA sequence: TGTGCCAGCAGCTCGACTAGCGGCTACGAGCAGTACTTC. Translating it yields CASSSTSGYEQYF.

The V and J genes are TRBV12-3 or TRBV12-4 and TRBJ2-3, with no clear D. Trimming pared 6 bases from V and 3 bases from J, leaving 13 bases between. The CDR3 extends over 14 amino acids. This CDR3 reads CASRYSAKTDTQYF. CDR3 DNA: TGTGCCAGCAGATACTCGGCTAAGACAGATACGCAGTATTTT.

The chain combines TRBV27 with TRBJ2-5; D not certain. Trimming removed 4 bases from V and 5 bases from J, with 8 bases in between. The CDR3 contains 12 residues. Germline V gives CDR1 MNHEY, CDR2 SMNVEV (reference sequence). CDR3 DNA: TGTGCCAGCAGTTGGGCTGGGGAGACCCAGTACTTC. Translated, it gives CASSWAGETQYF.

This clonotype has only a few counts. The V call is TRBV20-1, the J call TRBJ2-1, with 12 bases identical to TRBD2. The germline CDR1 and CDR2 sequences are DFQATT and SNEGSKA (reference sequence). The CDR3 extends over 16 amino acids. The trim removed 5 bases at V and 5 bases at J, leaving 10 bases unmatched. The chain's CDR3 is CSARSSSGRADNEQFF. CDR3 DNA sequence: TGCAGTGCTCGTTCCTCTAGCGGGAGGGCCGACAATGAGCAGTTCTTC.

This clonotype came up a few times. The V call is TRBV20-1, the J call TRBJ2-1; D may be TRBD2 (6 bases). CDR3 length equals 12 residues. Trimming took 4 bases from V and 4 from J, leaving 8 bases between them. The germline gives CDR1 DFQATT, CDR2 SNEGSKA (reference sequence). CDR3 protein: CSAMTSYNEQFF. The DNA for the CDR3 is TGCAGTGCTATGACTAGTTACAATGAGCAGTTCTTC.

V is TRBV5-6 and J is TRBJ1-2; a possible D gene is TRBD1 (5 bases). V was shortened by 1 base and J by 8 bases, with 12 bases between the two germline ends. Germline CDR1 SGHDT, CDR2 YYEEEE. This CDR3 region has 13 residues. The CDR3 bases are TGTGCCAGCAGCTTGAGCGGGGCGGACGGCTACACCTTC. Translation: CASSLSGADGYTF.

This clonotype was seen a few times. The chain is built from TRBV6-2 or TRBV6-3 and TRBJ2-7, with no clear D. The CDR3 totals 14 residues. Germline lookup yields CDR1 MNHEY and CDR2 SVGEGT. The ends were cut back, 2 bases at V and 7 bases at J, with 15 bases in the middle. This CDR3 is CASSYETRVSEQYF. The DNA for the CDR3 is TGTGCCAGCAGTTACGAGACCCGAGTAAGTGAGCAGTACTTC.

This clonotype came up many times. This sequence joins TRBV28 and TRBJ2-1; 8 bases fit TRBD1. The CDR3 runs 15 residues. Germline CDR1 is MDHEN and CDR2 is SYDVKM. V shed 6 bases, J shed 4 bases, and the junction held 8 bases outside the gene matches. This chain's CDR3 is CASSLRGRVYNEQFF. In nucleotides, the CDR3 is TGTGCCAGCAGCCTCAGGGGGCGTGTTTACAATGAGCAGTTCTTC.

This clonotype was seen only a few times. The chain has TRBV7-2 and TRBJ2-3; no definite D call. The CDR3 runs to 14 residues. CDR1 and CDR2 from the germline V gene are SGHTA and FQGNSA. The ends were cut back, 7 bases at V and 1 base at J, with 12 bases in the middle. The CDR3 loop is CASTRSAGTDTQYF. CDR3 in DNA: TGTGCCAGCACCAGGTCCGCGGGCACAGATACGCAGTATTTT.

The chain recombines TRBV20-1 with TRBJ1-4; D is unresolved. This CDR3 contains 13 residues. Germline V gene lookup returns CDR1 DFQATT and CDR2 SNEGSKA (reference sequence). V was shortened by 2 bases and J by 7 bases, with 11 bases between the two germline ends. The CDR3: CSARSVSGEKLFF. Written as DNA, the CDR3 is TGCAGTGCTAGATCCGTATCGGGTGAAAAACTGTTTTTT.

The chain joins TRBV20-1 to TRBJ2-7, with 11 nucleotides matching TRBD2. CDR3 size: 14 residues. V dropped 3 bases and J dropped 5; count of bases not matched to a gene: 6. In germline, CDR1 is DFQATT, CDR2 SNEGSKA (reference sequence). As DNA, the CDR3 is TGCAGTGCTAGGGTTAGCGGGGGGGCCGACGAGCAGTACTTC. Amino acid sequence: CSARVSGGADEQYF.

This clonotype has a count of ten or more. V gene TRBV6-1 combines with J gene TRBJ2-7; 9 nucleotides align to TRBD1. This CDR3 has 13 amino acids. CDR1 MNHNS and CDR2 SASEGT come from the germline V gene. V lost 6 bases, J lost 4 bases, and 4 bases stayed unmatched. The DNA for the CDR3 is TGTGCCAGCAGAAGGGACAGGGATTACGAGCAGTACTTC. It yields the protein CASRRDRDYEQYF.

This chain links TRBV27 with TRBJ2-5; D is uncertain. V was shortened by 3 bases and J by 5 bases, with 13 bases between the two germline ends. The CDR3 covers 14 residues. CDR1 is MNHEY and CDR2 is SMNVEV in the germline V gene (reference sequence). CDR3 DNA sequence: TGTGCCAGCAGTTTCCTCCCGGATCTGGAGACCCAGTACTTC. Amino acids: CASSFLPDLETQYF.

V is TRBV29-1 and J is TRBJ1-2; no reliable D call. Germline lookup yields CDR1 SQVTM and CDR2 ANQGSEA. The V end lost 5 bases, the J end lost 11 bases, and 12 bases lay between the germline ends. CDR3 length: 10 residues. CDR3 residues: CSVLHAGYTF. CDR3 nucleotides: TGCAGCGTTTTGCACGCGGGGTACACCTTC.

This clonotype was detected only a few times. The chain joins TRBV6-2 or TRBV6-3 to TRBJ2-7; D possibly corresponds to TRBD1 (5 bases). Trimming removed 7 bases from V and 1 base from J, with 14 bases in between. Germline loops: CDR1 MNHEY, CDR2 SVGEGT. The length of the CDR3 is 14 residues. The CDR3 DNA follows: TGTGCCAGCACTGACAGTAGCTCTTCCTACGAGCAGTACTTC. Translating it yields CASTDSSSSYEQYF.

The table lists this clonotype with a few counts. The CDR3 loop is CAISGQGANTEAFF. The CDR3 bases are TGTGCCATCAGCGGACAGGGGGCGAACACTGAAGCTTTCTTT. The J gene is TRBJ1-1, the V gene TRBV10-3; TRBD1 aligns across 11 bases. The CDR3 sequence is 14 residues long. Per the germline V gene, CDR1 is ENHRY and CDR2 is SYGVKD. Trimming removed 6 bases from V and 1 base from J; junction bases left unmatched: 1.

This clonotype has a handful of counts. The chain joins TRBV5-1 to TRBJ2-1, with 14 positions matching TRBD2. J gave up 9 bases and V 5 bases, and 13 bases lay outside the gene matches. Germline V gene data show CDR1 as SGHRS and CDR2 as YFSETQ. CDR3 length: 17 amino acids. For the CDR3, the DNA is TGCGCCAGCAGACCCCTGACTAGCGGGAGGGCCGTGGGTGAGCAGTTCTTC. It codes for CASRPLTSGRAVGEQFF.

This clonotype was counted between two and nine times. The chain uses TRBV7-9 and TRBJ2-1; no definite D call. V was pared by 5 bases and J by 7 bases, with 9 bases between. This CDR3 contains 12 residues. CDR1 is SEHNR and CDR2 is FQNEAQ in the germline V gene (reference sequence). Written as DNA, the CDR3 is TGTGCCAGCAGCGTATGGGGTAATGAGCAGTTCTTC. It specifies CASSVWGNEQFF.

This clonotype came up a few times. The CDR3 region is CSATPSIRQETQYF. The CDR3 bases are TGCAGTGCTACCCCGAGTATAAGACAAGAGACCCAGTACTTC. The rearrangement joins TRBV20-1 to TRBJ2-5, with D hard to call. The CDR3 length is 14 residues. Trimming cost V 4 bases and J 2 bases, with 14 bases left between them. CDR1 and CDR2 (germline): DFQATT, SNEGSKA (reference sequence).

The chain uses TRBV7-9 and TRBJ2-1; 9 positions agree with TRBD1. Looked up from germline, CDR1 is SEHNR and CDR2 is FQNEAQ (reference sequence). This CDR3 is built from 17 residues. V dropped 5 bases and J dropped 3; count of bases not matched to a gene: 11. DNA for the CDR3: TGTGCCAGCAGCCCCGGGGACAGGGCATCTCTCTACAATGAGCAGTTCTTC. It is translated as CASSPGDRASLYNEQFF.

The chain has TRBV20-1 and TRBJ2-6, with D tentatively TRBD1 (5 bases). The CDR3 has 15 amino acids. V lost 2 bases to trimming and J lost 4 bases, with 12 bases between them. Germline V gives CDR1 DFQATT, CDR2 SNEGSKA (reference sequence). The CDR3: CSARQGTAGANVLTF. CDR3 DNA sequence: TGCAGTGCTAGACAGGGAACCGCAGGGGCCAACGTCCTGACTTTC.

In this sample, this clonotype turned up many times. Here the CDR3 reads CSARASGRSYEQYF. In DNA, the CDR3 is TGCAGTGCTAGAGCTAGCGGGAGATCCTACGAGCAGTACTTC. V and J are TRBV20-1 and TRBJ2-7; 10 bases are a match to TRBD2. The V and J ends lost 1 base and 1 base, in that order; junction bases with no gene match: 1. From germline, CDR1 is DFQATT and CDR2 SNEGSKA (reference sequence). The CDR3 loop spans 14 amino acids.

This clonotype showed up just a few times. V is TRBV24-1 and J is TRBJ2-3; D gene ambiguous. Trimming removed 2 bases at V and 5 bases at J, with 10 bases between. Germline V gene data show CDR1 as KGHDR and CDR2 as SFDVKD. The length of the CDR3 is 14 residues. In DNA form, the CDR3 reads TGTGCCACCAGTGATTCCCTTACCGGAGATACGCAGTATTTT. Amino acid sequence: CATSDSLTGDTQYF.

The chain carries TRBV9 and TRBJ1-1, with D perhaps TRBD1 (5 bases). Trimming pared 7 bases from V and 1 base from J, leaving 14 bases between. The CDR3 runs to 14 residues. Germline CDR1 SGDLS, CDR2 YYNGEE. The CDR3 loop is CASGSSGGNTEAFF. CDR3 DNA: TGTGCCAGCGGCTCCTCGGGGGGGAACACTGAAGCTTTCTTT.